A selection of T cell receptor beta chains follows, all from one sample in a study of cytomegalovirus exposure and HLA in healthy donors. The repertoire was sequenced with immunoSEQ multiplex PCR; TCRdb's copy has only in-frame clones and lacks some. This listing includes over 75,000 clones. The sample consisted of PBMCs. The receptor source for this set is a man aged 45 to 65 in good health and CMV-seronegative. CDR3s include the opening cysteine and the closing phenylalanine or tryptophan. Fields, in order: V gene, D gene, J gene, CDR3 DNA, CDR3 protein. The D gene is left open where the match is weak.

TRBV18	-	TRBJ1-4	TGTGCCAGCTCACCTCGTACAGGGACTAATGAAAAACTGTTTTTT	CASSPRTGTNEKLFF
TRBV19	-	TRBJ1-1	TGTGCCAGTAGCCCAGTTGTTGGCTCTAGGAACACTGAAGCTTTCTTT	CASSPVVGSRNTEAFF
TRBV6-1	-	TRBJ2-3	TGTGCCAGCAGGCTGCAGGGGTTTAGCACAGATACGCAGTATTTT	CASRLQGFSTDTQYF
TRBV4-1	TRBD1	TRBJ1-1	TGCGCCAGCAGCCAAGGGGAGGGACAGGGGGCATCGTGGACTGAAGCTTTCTTT	CASSQGEGQGASWTEAFF
TRBV7-9	TRBD1	TRBJ2-1	TGTGCCAGCAGCTGGACAGGGATTATGGTCAATGAGCAGTTCTTC	CASSWTGIMVNEQFF
TRBV9	-	TRBJ1-3	TGTGCCAGCAGCGTGATGTCGGGGGGGCACTCTGGAAACACCATATATTTT	CASSVMSGGHSGNTIYF
TRBV18	-	TRBJ1-4	TGTGCCAGCTCACCACTAGTGACGAGGCAGGAAAAACTGTTTTTT	CASSPLVTRQEKLFF
TRBV5-6	-	TRBJ1-2	TGTGCCAGCAGCTCCGTCCGGGACATCTATGGCTACACCTTC	CASSSVRDIYGYTF
TRBV6-6	-	TRBJ2-2	TGTGCCAGCAGTTATATAGGGGATACCGGGGAGCTGTTTTTT	CASSYIGDTGELFF
TRBV10-3	-	TRBJ1-2	TGTGCCATCACTGATCAGGGCTATGGCTACACCTTC	CAITDQGYGYTF
TRBV6-4	TRBD1	TRBJ1-2	TGTGCCAATCCGGGGACAGGGAACTATGGCTACACCTTC	CANPGTGNYGYTF
TRBV2	TRBD2	TRBJ2-3	TGTGCCAGCAGTCCCAGCGGGGGAGCAGATACGCAGTATTTT	CASSPSGGADTQYF
TRBV9	-	TRBJ2-1	TGTGCCAGCAGCGCGAGCTCCGGGAGAGCCTACAATGAGCAGTTCTTC	CASSASSGRAYNEQFF
TRBV18	TRBD1	TRBJ1-3	TGTGCCAGCTCCCAACGGACAGGGAGCTCTGGAAACACCATATATTTT	CASSQRTGSSGNTIYF
TRBV9	-	TRBJ2-5	TGTGCCAGCAGCGTAACGGGCCAAGAGACCCAGTACTTC	CASSVTGQETQYF
TRBV18	-	TRBJ1-3	TGTGCCAGCTCAACTGGACGGACAAACTCTGGAAACACCATATATTTT	CASSTGRTNSGNTIYF
TRBV6-6	TRBD1	TRBJ1-2	TGTGCCAGCAGTTACCTGGGACAGTATGGCTACACCTTC	CASSYLGQYGYTF
TRBV6-1	-	TRBJ1-5	TGTGCCAGCAGACAGGGTTTTTATAGCAATCAGCCCCAGCATTTT	CASRQGFYSNQPQHF
TRBV19	TRBD1	TRBJ2-3	TGTGCCAGTAGTGTGGACAGGGGGACAGATACGCAGTATTTT	CASSVDRGTDTQYF
TRBV18	TRBD1	TRBJ2-7	TGTGCCAGCTCAATCGGGACAGGGGGCGGCGAGCAGTACTTC	CASSIGTGGGEQYF
TRBV7-9	TRBD2	TRBJ2-7	TGTGCCAGCAGCCTCAGCGGGGGGCTTGCCTACGAGCAGTACTTC	CASSLSGGLAYEQYF
TRBV5-1	-	TRBJ1-2	TGCGCCAGCAGCTTACTGAACTATGGCTACACCTTC	CASSLLNYGYTF
TRBV6-1	TRBD1	TRBJ1-1	TGTGCCAGCAGTGAGAAAGGACAGGGCCGTTCGGGTTTCTTT	CASSEKGQGRSGFF
TRBV5-5	-	TRBJ2-7	TGTGCCAGCAGCTTCCTCGGGGACACCTACGAGCAGTACTTC	CASSFLGDTYEQYF
TRBV4-1	TRBD1	TRBJ1-6	TGCGCCAGCAGCCAAGGCTTGGAGGACAGGGTCAATTCACCCCTCCACTTT	CASSQGLEDRVNSPLHF
TRBV19	TRBD1	TRBJ1-5	TGTGCCAGTAGTATGAGGACAGGGTCGAGTGGTCAGCCCCAGCATTTT	CASSMRTGSSGQPQHF
TRBV2	TRBD1	TRBJ1-1	TGTGCCAGCAGTGAAAGGGGGACAGGTCGGGGGAACACTGAAGCTTTCTTT	CASSERGTGRGNTEAFF
TRBV19	TRBD1	TRBJ1-1	TGTGCCAGTAGCCCAACAGGGGATAGGGGGTCAGCTTTCTTT	CASSPTGDRGSAFF
TRBV15	-	TRBJ1-3	TGTGCCACCAGCAGAGATTGGGCAGCCCCTGGAAACACCATATATTTT	CATSRDWAAPGNTIYF
TRBV7-9	TRBD1	TRBJ1-3	TGTGCCAGCAGCGCCAGGGACAGGGGGCAATCTGGAAACACCATATATTTT	CASSARDRGQSGNTIYF
TRBV5-4	-	TRBJ1-2	TGTGCCAGCAGCCCCATGGGGGGAGACGGCTACACCTTC	CASSPMGGDGYTF
TRBV29-1	-	TRBJ2-3	TGCAGCGTTGAAGAATCCGCAGATACGCAGTATTTT	CSVEESADTQYF
TRBV14	TRBD1	TRBJ1-2	TGTGCCAGCAGCCAATCAGAGGGGGCAAGAGGCTACACCTTC	CASSQSEGARGYTF
TRBV7-2	TRBD2	TRBJ2-2	TGTGCCAGCAGCCCACCCTATTGGGGGGGTAGTGGCGGGGAGCTGTTTTTT	CASSPPYWGGSGGELFF
TRBV4-2	TRBD1	TRBJ2-5	TGTGCCAGCAGCCAAGGCCTCGACAGGGGGCAAGAGACCCAGTACTTC	CASSQGLDRGQETQYF
TRBV28	-	TRBJ1-2	TGTGCCAGCAGTTTAGGGACAACCCAAAACTATGGCTACACCTTC	CASSLGTTQNYGYTF
TRBV7-3	-	TRBJ2-1	TGTGCCAGCAGCCCAATGCAGATGGGGAGAAATGAGCAGTTCTTC	CASSPMQMGRNEQFF
TRBV19	-	TRBJ1-2	TGTGCCAGTAGTATCCCGACAGAGTCTAACTATGGCTACACCTTC	CASSIPTESNYGYTF
TRBV5-6	TRBD2	TRBJ2-5	TGTGCCAGCAGCCTGGGAGGACTAGCCTACCAAGAGACCCAGTACTTC	CASSLGGLAYQETQYF
TRBV10-2	TRBD1	TRBJ1-4	TGCGCCAGCAGTGGGACAGGGCATGATGAAAAACTGTTTTTT	CASSGTGHDEKLFF
TRBV4-1	TRBD2	TRBJ2-1	TGCGCCAGCAGCCATCCTAGCGGGGGGGCGGGGAATGAGCAGTTCTTC	CASSHPSGGAGNEQFF
TRBV6-5	TRBD1	TRBJ1-4	TGTGCCAGCAGTCCTGGGACAGCCGAGAAACTGTTTTTT	CASSPGTAEKLFF
TRBV5-1	-	TRBJ1-1	TGCGCCAGCGGCAGGGGGAACACTGAAGCTTTCTTT	CASGRGNTEAFF
TRBV5-1	-	TRBJ2-3	TGCGCCAGCAGCTCTACGATGGGGCAAGATACGCAGTATTTT	CASSSTMGQDTQYF
TRBV13	TRBD1	TRBJ2-2	TGTGCCAGCAGCTTAGAGGGACAGGGATCCGGGGAGCTGTTTTTT	CASSLEGQGSGELFF
TRBV30	-	TRBJ1-1	TGTGCCTGGAGCACCTACAGGTACGAAGCTTTCTTT	CAWSTYRYEAFF
TRBV19	TRBD1	TRBJ1-1	TGTGCCAGTAGTACTCGACAGGGGGCGGTGGTCACTGAAGCTTTCTTT	CASSTRQGAVVTEAFF
TRBV29-1	-	TRBJ1-2	TGCAGCGTTGGGGGGAGGGACAACTATGGCTACACCTTC	CSVGGRDNYGYTF
TRBV7-9	TRBD2	TRBJ2-1	TGTGCCAGCAGCCCCTGGGTTGTAGCGGGTACCTACAATGAGCAGTTCTTC	CASSPWVVAGTYNEQFF
TRBV6-1	-	TRBJ2-4	TGTGCCAGCAGTGGATCCGGGACTCAGACAGCCAAAAACATTCAGTACTTC	CASSGSGTQTAKNIQYF
TRBV6-5	-	TRBJ1-4	TGTGCCAGCCGCCGGACAGCCGCTAATGAAAAACTGTTTTTT	CASRRTAANEKLFF
TRBV19	TRBD1	TRBJ1-5	TGTGCCAGTAGACCAAGCGACAGGGGGTTCAATCAGCCCCAGCATTTT	CASRPSDRGFNQPQHF
TRBV7-9	TRBD1	TRBJ1-1	TGTGCCAGCAGGACAGGGCCGAACACTGAAGCTTTCTTT	CASRTGPNTEAFF